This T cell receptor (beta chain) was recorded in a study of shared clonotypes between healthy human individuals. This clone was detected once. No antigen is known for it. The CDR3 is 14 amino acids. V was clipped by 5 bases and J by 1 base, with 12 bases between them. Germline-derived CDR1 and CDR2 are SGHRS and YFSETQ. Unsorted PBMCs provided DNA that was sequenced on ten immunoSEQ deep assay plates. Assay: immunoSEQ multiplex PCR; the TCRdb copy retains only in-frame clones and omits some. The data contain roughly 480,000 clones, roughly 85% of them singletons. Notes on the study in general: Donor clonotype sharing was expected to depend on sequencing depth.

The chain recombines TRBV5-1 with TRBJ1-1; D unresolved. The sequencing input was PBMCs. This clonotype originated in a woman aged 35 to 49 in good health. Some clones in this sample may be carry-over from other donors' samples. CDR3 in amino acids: CASRSVTGNTEAFF. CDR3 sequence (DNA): TGCGCCAGCAGGTCCGTAACTGGGAACACTGAAGCTTTCTTT.